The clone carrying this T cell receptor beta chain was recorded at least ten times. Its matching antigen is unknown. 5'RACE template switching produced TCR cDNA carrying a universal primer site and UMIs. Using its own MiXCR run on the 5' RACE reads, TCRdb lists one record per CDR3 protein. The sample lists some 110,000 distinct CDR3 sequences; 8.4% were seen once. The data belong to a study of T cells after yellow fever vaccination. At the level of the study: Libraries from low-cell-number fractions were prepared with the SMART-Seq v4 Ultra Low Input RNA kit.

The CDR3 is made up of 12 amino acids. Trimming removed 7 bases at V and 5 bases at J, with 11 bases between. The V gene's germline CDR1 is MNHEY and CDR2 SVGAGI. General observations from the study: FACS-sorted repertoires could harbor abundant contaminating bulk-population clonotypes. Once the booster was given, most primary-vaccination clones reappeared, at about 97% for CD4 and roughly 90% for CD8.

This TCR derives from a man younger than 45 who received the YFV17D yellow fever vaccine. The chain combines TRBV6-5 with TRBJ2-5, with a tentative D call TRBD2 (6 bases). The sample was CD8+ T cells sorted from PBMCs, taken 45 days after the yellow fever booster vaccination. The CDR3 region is CASNGREETQYF. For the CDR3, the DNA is TGTGCCAGCAACGGGAGAGAGGAGACCCAGTACTTC.